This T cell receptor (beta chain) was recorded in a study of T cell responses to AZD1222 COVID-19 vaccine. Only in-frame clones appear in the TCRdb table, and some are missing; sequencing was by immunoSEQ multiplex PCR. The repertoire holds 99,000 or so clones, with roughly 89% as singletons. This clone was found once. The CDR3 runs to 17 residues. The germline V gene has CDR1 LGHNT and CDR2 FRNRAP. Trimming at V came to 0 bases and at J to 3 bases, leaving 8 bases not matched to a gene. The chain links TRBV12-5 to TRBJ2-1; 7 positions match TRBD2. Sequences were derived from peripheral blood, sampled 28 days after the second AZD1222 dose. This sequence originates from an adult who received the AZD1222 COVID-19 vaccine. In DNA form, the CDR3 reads TGTGCTAGTGGTTTGGTAAAGTCTAGCGGACACTACAATGAGCAGTTCTTC. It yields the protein CASGLVKSSGHYNEQFF.